The 9 T cell receptor beta chains listed next were all sequenced from one sample in a study of T-cell reconstitution after alpha-beta-depleted transplantation in children. Unique molecular identifiers tagged the TCRbeta library. TCRdb analysed the PCR reads with MiXCR anew, one entry per CDR3 protein. There are hundreds of thousands of distinct CDR3 sequences in the sample; approximately 17% occur only once, and 1.1% lies in the top ten. The sample consisted of PBMCs from the stem cell graft donor, taken from the stem cell graft. The receptor source for this set is a human donor who donated a stem cell graft to a child with acute myeloid leukemia.

This clonotype came up many times. This rearrangement joins TRBV5-1 to TRBJ2-1; 10 bases match TRBD1. The CDR3 is 14 amino acids. CDR1 SGHRS and CDR2 YFSETQ come from the germline V gene. The J segment lost 7 bases and the V segment lost 4 bases, leaving 5 bases of the junction unmatched. The CDR3 region has the DNA TGCGCCAGCAGCCAAGGGACAGGGGCAAATGAGCAGTTCTTC. The encoded protein is CASSQGTGANEQFF. The full variable domain, completed using reference TRBV5-1 and TRBJ2-1, is KAGVTQTPRYLIKTRGQQVTLSCSPISGHRSVSWYQQTPGQGLQFLFEYFSETQRNKGNFPGRFSGRQFSNSRSEMNVSTLELGDSALYLCASSQGTGANEQFFGPGTRLTVL.

The chain combines TRBV5-1 with TRBJ2-1; TRBD2 matches 10 bases. This CDR3 is built from 14 residues. J lost 9 bases, V lost 5 bases, and 8 bases had no gene match. Germline assignment: CDR1 SGHRS and CDR2 YFSETQ. CDR3 bases: TGCGCCAGCAGGGCTAGCGGGGGATTAAGTGAGCAGTTCTTC. Translating it yields CASRASGGLSEQFF.

This clonotype was seen more than once but under ten times. The CDR3 loop is CATSDGLSLGGYTF. The CDR3 DNA follows: TGTGCCACCAGCGACGGGCTATCCCTAGGTGGCTACACCTTC. The V and J genes are TRBV15 and TRBJ1-2; D is unclear. Per the germline V gene, CDR1 is LNHNV and CDR2 is YYDKDF (reference sequence). The CDR3 totals 14 residues. V was trimmed by 5 bases and J by 7 bases, leaving 17 bases between them.

J is TRBJ2-2 and V is TRBV11-2, with 8 bases that match TRBD1. There are 18 residues in the CDR3. The V gene end was trimmed by 0 bases and the J gene end by 4 bases; junction bases not matched to a gene: 10. The germline CDR1 and CDR2 sequences are SGHAT and FQNNGV. CDR3 amino acids: CASSLDIRGRRSTGELFF. The CDR3 DNA is TGTGCCAGCAGCTTAGATATCAGGGGGCGCAGGTCCACCGGGGAGCTGTTTTTT.

At least ten counts were recorded for this clonotype. This chain joins TRBV10-3 and TRBJ2-7; possibly TRBD1 or TRBD2 for D (5 bases each). The CDR3 consists of 13 residues. CDR1 ENHRY and CDR2 SYGVKD come from the germline V gene. Trimming shortened V by 4 bases and J by 0 bases, and 7 bases separated the two germline ends. The CDR3 DNA follows: TGTGCCATCAGTGGGGACGGCTCCTACGAGCAGTACTTC. Translated: CAISGDGSYEQYF.

This clonotype was detected ten times or more. The rearrangement uses TRBV12-3 or TRBV12-4 and TRBJ2-3; 9 nucleotides agree with TRBD2. The trim removed 9 bases at V and 6 bases at J, leaving 19 bases unmatched. There are 17 residues in the CDR3. Here the CDR3 DNA reads TGTGCCAGTAGTATCAACCTCGGCGGGGGGGCTTGGGATACGCAGTATTTT. Amino acids: CASSINLGGGAWDTQYF.

With regard to this clonotype: With a much larger clone just one base away, this may be a read error. This sequence joins TRBV29-1 and TRBJ1-1, with D maybe TRBD1 (5 bases). Trimming removed 7 bases from V and 3 bases from J, with 18 bases in between. The CDR3 runs to 14 residues. Per the germline V gene, CDR1 is SQVTM and CDR2 is ANQGSEA. The CDR3 DNA reads TGCAGCGCTCAATACTTAGGGGTTTACACTGAAGCTTTCTTT. Its translation: CSAQYLGVYTEAFF.

This clonotype has at least ten counts. The CDR3 sequence is CSGRGAYGETQYF. CDR3 coding DNA: TGCAGTGGGAGAGGGGCATACGGGGAGACCCAGTACTTC. The V and J genes are TRBV20-1 and TRBJ2-5; the D gene could be TRBD1 or TRBD2 (5 bases each). V was clipped by 7 bases and J by 5 bases, with 17 bases between them. CDR3 length: 13 amino acids. CDR1 is DFQATT, CDR2 SNEGSKA, per germline (reference sequence).

For this clonotype: A much larger clone differs by one base, so this may be a read error. The chain links TRBV5-5 to TRBJ2-3; D is uncertain. The CDR3 contains 13 residues. The V and J ends lost 7 bases and 4 bases respectively, with 13 bases between them. In germline, CDR1 is SGHKS, CDR2 YYEKEE (reference sequence). The CDR3 DNA reads as TGTGCCAGCGGCCCGTCGGTTGCAGATACGCAGTATTTT. This sequence encodes CASGPSVADTQYF.